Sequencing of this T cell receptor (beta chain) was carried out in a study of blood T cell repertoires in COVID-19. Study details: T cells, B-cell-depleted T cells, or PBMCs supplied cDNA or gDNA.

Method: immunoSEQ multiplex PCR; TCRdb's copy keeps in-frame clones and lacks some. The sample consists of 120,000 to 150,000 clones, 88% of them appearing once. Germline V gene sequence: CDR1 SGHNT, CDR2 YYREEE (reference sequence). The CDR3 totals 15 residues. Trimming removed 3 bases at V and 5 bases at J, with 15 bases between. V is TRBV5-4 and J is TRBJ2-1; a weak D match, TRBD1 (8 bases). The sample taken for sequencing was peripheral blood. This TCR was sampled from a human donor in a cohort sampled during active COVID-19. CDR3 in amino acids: CASSSGGQGDNEQFF. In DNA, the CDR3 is TGTGCCAGCAGCTCGGGAGGACAGGGCGACAATGAGCAGTTCTTC. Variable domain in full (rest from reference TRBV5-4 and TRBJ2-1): ETGVTQSPTHLIKTRGQQVTLRCSSQSGHNTVSWYQQALGQGPQFIFQYYREEENGRGNFPPRFSGLQFPNYSSELNVNALELDDSALYLCASSSGGQGDNEQFFGPGTRLTVL.